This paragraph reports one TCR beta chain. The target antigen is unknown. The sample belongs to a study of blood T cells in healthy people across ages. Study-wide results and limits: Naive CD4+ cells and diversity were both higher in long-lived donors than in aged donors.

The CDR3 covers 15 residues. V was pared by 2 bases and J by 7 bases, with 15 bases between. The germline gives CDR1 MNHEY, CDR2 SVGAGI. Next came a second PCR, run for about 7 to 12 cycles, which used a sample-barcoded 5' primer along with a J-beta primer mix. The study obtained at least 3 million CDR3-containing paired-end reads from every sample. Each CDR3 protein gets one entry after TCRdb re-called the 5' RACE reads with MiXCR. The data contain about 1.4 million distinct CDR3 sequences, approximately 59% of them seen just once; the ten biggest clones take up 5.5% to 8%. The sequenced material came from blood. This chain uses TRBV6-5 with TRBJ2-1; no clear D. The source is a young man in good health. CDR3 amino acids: CASSYVGSLRNEQFF. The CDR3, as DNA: TGTGCCAGCAGTTACGTTGGGTCTCTACGGAATGAGCAGTTCTTC.